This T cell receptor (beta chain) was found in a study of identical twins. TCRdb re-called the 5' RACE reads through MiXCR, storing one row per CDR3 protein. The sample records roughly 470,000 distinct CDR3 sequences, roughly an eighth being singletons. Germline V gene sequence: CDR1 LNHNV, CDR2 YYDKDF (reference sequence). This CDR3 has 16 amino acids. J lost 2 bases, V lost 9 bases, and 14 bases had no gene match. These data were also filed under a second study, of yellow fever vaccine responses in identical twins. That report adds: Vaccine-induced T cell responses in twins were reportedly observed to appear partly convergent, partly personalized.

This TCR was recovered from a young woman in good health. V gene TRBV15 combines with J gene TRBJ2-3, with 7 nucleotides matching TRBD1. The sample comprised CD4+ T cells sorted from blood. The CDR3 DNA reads TGTGCCACTTCCCACTACCGGGACAGCTACACAGATACGCAGTATTTT. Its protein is CATSHYRDSYTDTQYF.